This T cell receptor beta chain stems from a study of chemoradiotherapy in HPV16-positive cancers. Background on the study: Functional T-cell assays on two HPV16-positive patients' cells defined candidate HPV-specific clones and common TCR motifs. Study-level points and caveats: For HPV16-positive patients, expanding HPV-responsive T cells associated with longer recurrence-free survival.

Profiled with immunoSEQ multiplex PCR; TCRdb holds only in-frame clones, not every one. The data show roughly 12,000 clones, more than 50% seen once. Over chemoradiotherapy, repertoires were sampled more than once. This CDR3 spans 15 amino acids. V was clipped by 0 bases and J by 8 bases, with 14 bases between them. Germline V gives CDR1 MGHRA, CDR2 YSYEKL. Concerning this clone itself: The target antigen is unknown.

The rearrangement links TRBV4-1 to TRBJ2-1; D remains ambiguous. The specimen was collected from a patient who underwent chemoradiotherapy. The source of this sequence is a human donor with HPV-associated anogenital cancer. CDR3 region: CASSQEERPFDEQFF. The DNA of the CDR3 is TGCGCCAGCAGCCAAGAAGAGCGCCCCTTCGATGAGCAGTTCTTC.